The 10 T cell receptor beta chains presented below share a single source sample, sequenced in a study of T cells in Graves' hyperthyroidism and ophthalmopathy. Amplification of TCR beta CDR3 regions used RNA as the template. An initial round of RT-PCR targeting the TCR CDR3 relied on the HTBI primer set. MiXCR was run by TCRdb on the multiplex PCR reads, yielding one entry per CDR3 protein. The sample shows about 740,000 distinct CDR3 sequences, 12% to 15% of them seen only once. Sample: blood. These TCRs come from a woman younger than 30 with Graves' hyperthyroidism.

This clonotype came up many times. The chain joins TRBV30 to TRBJ1-5; tentatively, D is TRBD1 (5 bases). The length of the CDR3 is 15 residues. Germline lookup yields CDR1 GTSNPN and CDR2 SVGIG (reference sequence). Trimming took 0 bases from V and 1 from J, leaving 10 bases between them. This chain's CDR3 is CAWSVPRGSNQPQHF. Written as DNA, the CDR3 is TGTGCCTGGAGTGTACCACGGGGCAGCAATCAGCCCCAGCATTTT. The whole variable domain, filled in from reference TRBV30 and TRBJ1-5, reads SQTIHQWPATLVQPVGSPLSLECTVEGTSNPNLYWYRQAAGRGLQLLFYSVGIGQISSEVPQNLSASRPQDRQFILSSKKLLLSDSGFYLCAWSVPRGSNQPQHFGDGTRLSIL.

This clonotype was detected many times. This rearrangement joins TRBV28 to TRBJ2-1, with 8 bases that match TRBD1. V lost 5 bases and J lost 7; bases outside the gene matches: 10. CDR3 size: 15 residues. Per the germline V gene, CDR1 is MDHEN and CDR2 is SYDVKM. As DNA, the CDR3 is TGTGCCAGCAGTGGAGTCCGACAGGGGTCGAATGAGCAGTTCTTC. It is translated as CASSGVRQGSNEQFF.

This clonotype has only a few counts. This chain connects TRBV12-3 or TRBV12-4 to TRBJ2-7; the match to TRBD1 covers 7 bases. Germline trimming cut 3 bases from V and 0 bases from J; bases unmatched to any gene: 5. There are 15 residues in the CDR3. The CDR3 spells CASSFGTASSYEQYF. For the CDR3, the DNA is TGTGCCAGCAGTTTTGGGACAGCGAGCTCCTACGAGCAGTACTTC.

This clonotype occurred a few times. V gene TRBV27 combines with J gene TRBJ2-1; possible D gene TRBD2, 5 bases. Germline V lookup: CDR1 MNHEY, CDR2 SMNVEV (reference sequence). The CDR3 is 17 amino acids. Trimming cost V 2 bases and J 4 bases, with 18 bases left between them. As DNA, the CDR3 is TGTGCCAGCAGTTTACAACCCGGGCCCGGAGGATACAATGAGCAGTTCTTC. Translated, it gives CASSLQPGPGGYNEQFF.

This clonotype was seen only a few times. The genes are TRBV7-2 and TRBJ2-4; 7 bases are a match to TRBD2. The CDR3 is 20 amino acids. Looked up from germline, CDR1 is SGHTA and CDR2 is FQGNSA. V shed 2 bases and J 0 bases; nucleotides not matched to a gene: 16. DNA of the CDR3: TGTGCCAGCAGCTTATCCAGGGCGGGAGTCGAAGCAGAAGCCAAAAACATTCAGTACTTC. Translated: CASSLSRAGVEAEAKNIQYF.

This clonotype has a handful of counts. V gene TRBV20-1 combines with J gene TRBJ2-5, with D possibly matching TRBD1 (6 bases). The germline V and J ends were trimmed by 3 bases and 2 bases, with 10 bases remaining between them. Germline assignment: CDR1 DFQATT and CDR2 SNEGSKA (reference sequence). The CDR3 has 13 amino acids. The CDR3 coding sequence is TGCAGTGCTAGTCAGACAGGTCAAGAGACCCAGTACTTC. Translating it yields CSASQTGQETQYF.

This clonotype was counted at least ten times. This chain links TRBV29-1 with TRBJ2-5; TRBD1 might be the D (5 bases). Germline CDR1 is SQVTM and CDR2 is ANQGSEA. CDR3 length: 13 amino acids. Trimming took 2 bases from V and 4 from J, leaving 11 bases between them. CDR3: CSVEWGRAETQYF. Here the CDR3 DNA reads TGCAGCGTTGAATGGGGCAGGGCAGAGACCCAGTACTTC.

This clonotype was observed at least ten times. The rearrangement links TRBV30 to TRBJ2-7; TRBD2 matches 9 bases. Germline trimming cut 4 bases from V and 4 bases from J; bases unmatched to any gene: 5. Germline V CDR1 and CDR2: GTSNPN, SVGIG (reference sequence). The CDR3 totals 13 residues. This chain's CDR3 is CAWNGLAGYEQYF. Here the CDR3 DNA reads TGTGCCTGGAACGGGCTAGCGGGATACGAGCAGTACTTC.

This clonotype was seen many times. This chain uses TRBV3-1 with TRBJ1-1; TRBD1 matches at 9 bases. Trimming removed 1 base from V and 4 bases from J; junction bases left unmatched: 1. The CDR3 covers 14 residues. In germline, CDR1 is LGHDT, CDR2 YNNKEL (reference sequence). Here the CDR3 DNA reads TGTGCCAGCAGCCAAGTGACAGGGGGCACTGAAGCTTTCTTT. The encoded protein is CASSQVTGGTEAFF.

This clonotype appeared a few times. This chain uses TRBV29-1 with TRBJ1-3, with no clear D. Trimming removed 4 bases from V and 4 bases from J, with 5 bases in between. CDR1 SQVTM and CDR2 ANQGSEA come from the germline V gene. The CDR3 runs to 11 residues. Here the CDR3 DNA reads TGCAGCGTTGCGACAGGAAACACCATATATTTT. Protein: CSVATGNTIYF.